This passage covers 7 T cell receptor beta chains from one sample sequenced in a study of blood T cell repertoires in COVID-19. Produced via immunoSEQ multiplex PCR; TCRdb's table is partial and in-frame only. This repertoire shows fewer than 200,000 clones, about 83% found once; its top ten account for under 15%. Sequencing was done on a sample of peripheral blood. The source is a woman in her sixties or seventies with COVID-19, enrolled during active disease.

In this sample, this clone turned up a few times. The chain has TRBV7-2 and TRBJ2-5; TRBD2 matches at 15 bases. Germline CDR1 SGHTA, CDR2 FQGNSA. V was pared by 4 bases and J by 2 bases, with 5 bases of the junction left unmatched. This CDR3 region has 17 residues. DNA for the CDR3: TGTGCCAGCAGCTCCGGACTAGCGGGAGGGGGACAAGAGACCCAGTACTTC. This codes for CASSSGLAGGGQETQYF.

The chain has TRBV19 and TRBJ2-1, with 7 bases identical to TRBD2. Germline trimming cut 10 bases from V and 0 bases from J; bases unmatched to any gene: 9. This CDR3 contains 15 residues. Per the germline V gene, CDR1 is LNHDA and CDR2 is SQIVND (reference sequence). CDR3 amino acids: CATTKAGSSYNEQFF. The CDR3 nucleotides read TGTGCCACCACCAAAGCGGGGAGCTCCTACAATGAGCAGTTCTTC.

V and J are TRBV28 and TRBJ1-1; D is undetermined. The V and J ends lost 6 bases and 1 base respectively, with 15 bases between them. Germline-derived CDR1 and CDR2 are MDHEN and SYDVKM. The CDR3 spans 15 residues. The CDR3 DNA is TGTGCCAGCAGAAAAACCTGGGCCGCGAACACTGAAGCTTTCTTT. Translated: CASRKTWAANTEAFF. The full variable domain, completed using reference TRBV28 and TRBJ1-1, is DVKVTQSSRYLVKRTGEKVFLECVQDMDHENMFWYRQDPGLGLRLIYFSYDVKMKEKGDIPEGYSVSREKKERFSLILESASTNQTSMYLCASRKTWAANTEAFFGQGTRLTVV.

This clone came up once. The chain joins TRBV6-4 to TRBJ2-1, with 10 bases fitting TRBD2. The trim removed 3 bases at V and 4 bases at J, leaving 3 bases unmatched. CDR3 length: 15 residues. Germline V lookup: CDR1 MRHNA, CDR2 SNTAGT. DNA for the CDR3: TGTGCCAGCAGTGAACTAGCGGGAAATTACAATGAGCAGTTCTTC. Translating gives CASSELAGNYNEQFF.

The CDR3 sequence: CASSDMGGSFEAQYF. The CDR3 DNA reads TGTGCCAGCAGTGATATGGGGGGGTCCTTTGAGGCCCAGTACTTC. The V call is TRBV2, the J call TRBJ2-5, with 7 bases that match TRBD2. J lost 9 bases, V lost 3 bases, and 13 bases had no gene match. Germline loops: CDR1 SNHLY, CDR2 FYNNEI. The CDR3 has 15 amino acids.

Many counts were recorded for this clone. The CDR3 region is CATSRGQGAREQYF. The DNA of the CDR3 is TGTGCCACCAGCAGAGGTCAGGGGGCCAGGGAGCAGTACTTC. This chain links TRBV15 with TRBJ2-7, with 8 bases lining up with TRBD1. Trimming at V came to 1 base and at J to 7 bases, leaving 6 bases not matched to a gene. The germline V gene encodes CDR1 LNHNV and CDR2 YYDKDF (reference sequence). The CDR3 covers 14 residues. Complete variable domain (other parts from reference TRBV15 and TRBJ2-7): DAMVIQNPRYQVTQFGKPVTLSCSQTLNHNVMYWYQQKSSQAPKLLFHYYDKDFNNEADTPDNFQSRRPNTSFCFLDIRSPGLGDTAMYLCATSRGQGAREQYFGPGTRLTVT.

V is TRBV29-1 and J is TRBJ1-4; 7 bases fit TRBD1. This CDR3 is built from 13 residues. Germline V gene sequence: CDR1 SQVTM, CDR2 ANQGSEA. The V gene end was trimmed by 6 bases and the J gene end by 5 bases; junction bases not matched to a gene: 6. The CDR3 here is CSVRDRPNEKLFF. The CDR3, as DNA: TGCAGCGTCCGGGACAGACCCAATGAAAAACTGTTTTTT.